Listed below are T cell receptor beta chains from one sample, sequenced in a study of T-cell reconstitution after alpha-beta-depleted transplantation in children. TCRdb used MiXCR to reprocess the PCR reads, holding one entry per CDR3 protein. The sample carries about 400,000 distinct CDR3 sequences, about a fifth recorded once. The sequencing here drew on PBMCs from the stem cell graft donor, taken from the stem cell graft. The receptors derive from a human donor who donated a stem cell graft to a child with acute myeloid leukemia. The CDR3 runs from the conserved cysteine through the conserved F or W.

>TRBV24-1|16
CATSDFAAGGLGEQFF
>TRBV28|13
CASRLDSYYGYTF
>TRBV9|15
CASSVEWTEGYEQYF
>TRBV7-6|16
CASSLEGQGPSYEQYF
>TRBV11-2|19
CASRSAASGVRVPYNEQFF
>TRBV20-1|14
CSARADSGNTEAFF
>TRBV28|13
CASRVMGRETQYF
>TRBV4-2|15
CASSPGDGRPNEQFF
>TRBV24-1|13
CATKSGRPYEQYF
>TRBV24-1|14
CATSDFLEADTQYF
>TRBV11-1|13
CASSLAALSGQYF
>TRBV12-3/TRBV12-4|15
CASSLPGTSAKKQFF
>TRBV6-1|13
CASSALGFYEQYF
>TRBV12-3/TRBV12-4|13
CASSGQDNQPQHF
>TRBV5-1|15
CASSLEAGLDYEQYF
>TRBV20-1|17
CSARDRASGRAKDTQYF
>TRBV29-1|16
CSVEGPGLAGVVEQYF
>TRBV20-1|14
CSARDYRDNSPLHF
>TRBV20-1|15
CSATGTSGRIYEQFF
>TRBV6-1|13
CASCMGTNQPQHF
>TRBV9|15
CASSVGQAGNEKLFF
>TRBV7-2|16
CASSFGSLSRTDTQYF
>TRBV12-3/TRBV12-4|18
CASSRMASGSSGANVLTF
>TRBV20-1|14
CSARGSESSYEQYF
>TRBV15|15
CATSGRRGVQETQYF
>TRBV12-3/TRBV12-4|18
CASSSWAALKANTGELFF
>TRBV20-1|12
CSAHFTGGELFF